Below are 27 T cell receptor beta chains sequenced from a single sample in a study of blood T cell repertoires in COVID-19. Profiled with immunoSEQ multiplex PCR; TCRdb holds only in-frame clones, not every one. The sample shows under 200,000 clones, over 75% of them seen only once. Material: PBMCs or T cells enriched from blood (not recorded which). These receptors were obtained from a woman between 40 and 50 years old with acute COVID-19.

With regard to this clone: One end of the junction varies from germline; a read error may be responsible. The V and J genes are TRBV16 and TRBJ2-7; possibly TRBD1 for D (6 bases). Germline CDR1 KGHSY, CDR2 FQNENV. CDR3 size: 13 residues. CDR3 DNA: TGTGTCAGCAGCCAACTTCAGGGGTCCGAGCAGTACTTC. Amino acids: CVSSQLQGSEQYF.

The chain couples TRBV19 to TRBJ2-2; TRBD2 aligns across 9 bases. The CDR3 sequence is 15 residues long. CDR1 LNHDA and CDR2 SQIVND come from the germline V gene (reference sequence). Trimming took 9 bases from V and 1 from J; bases not matched to a gene: 6. The CDR3 DNA reads as TGTGCCAGCACTGGGACTAGCAGGAACACCGGGGAGCTGTTTTTT. It encodes CASTGTSRNTGELFF. Combining the CDR3 with reference TRBV19 and TRBJ2-2 gives the whole variable domain DGGITQSPKYLFRKEGQNVTLSCEQNLNHDAMYWYRQDPGQGLRLIYYSQIVNDFQKGDIAEGYSVSREKKESFPLTVTSAQKNPTAFYLCASTGTSRNTGELFFGEGSRLTVL.

This clone was seen only once. The CDR3 sequence: CASSSPARGYGYTF. CDR3 coding DNA: TGTGCCAGCAGTTCACCCGCTCGGGGCTATGGCTACACCTTC. The chain joins TRBV6-6 to TRBJ1-2, with D uncertain. Germline V gene data show CDR1 as MNHNY and CDR2 as SVGAGI (reference sequence). The CDR3 is 14 residues long. V was shortened by 4 bases and J by 4 bases, with 13 bases between the two germline ends.

The table lists this clone with a count of one. The chain combines TRBV15 with TRBJ2-6; D is uncertain. CDR3 length: 16 residues. The V gene's germline CDR1 is LNHNV and CDR2 YYDKDF (reference sequence). V lost 0 bases, J lost 0 bases, and 6 bases lay in between. Here the CDR3 reads CATSRDPGSGANVLTF. The CDR3 DNA reads TGTGCCACCAGCAGAGATCCGGGCTCTGGGGCCAACGTCCTGACTTTC. The entire variable domain, with the rest obtained from reference TRBV15 and TRBJ2-6, is as follows: DAMVIQNPRYQVTQFGKPVTLSCSQTLNHNVMYWYQQKSSQAPKLLFHYYDKDFNNEADTPDNFQSRRPNTSFCFLDIRSPGLGDTAMYLCATSRDPGSGANVLTFGAGSRLTVL.

The chain links TRBV30 to TRBJ1-2; 12 bases fit TRBD1. Germline CDR1 GTSNPN, CDR2 SVGIG (reference sequence). The CDR3 contains 14 residues. The junction had 1 base not matched to a gene; V was cut back by 3 bases and J by 2 bases. Here the CDR3 reads CAWRGQGANYGYTF. The CDR3 DNA reads TGTGCCTGGAGGGGACAGGGGGCGAACTATGGCTACACCTTC.

The rearrangement joins TRBV9 to TRBJ1-4; possibly TRBD1 for D (5 bases). Germline loops: CDR1 SGDLS, CDR2 YYNGEE. The length of the CDR3 is 14 residues. Trimming cost V 4 bases and J 8 bases, with 15 bases left between them. This CDR3 reads CASSPRKEGEKLFF. Here the CDR3 DNA reads TGTGCCAGCAGCCCGAGAAAGGAGGGGGAAAAACTGTTTTTT.

V gene TRBV5-1 combines with J gene TRBJ2-1; 8 bases fit TRBD2. Per germline, CDR1 SGHRS and CDR2 YFSETQ. The V and J ends lost 3 bases and 6 bases, in that order; junction bases with no gene match: 5. This CDR3 contains 14 residues. The CDR3 sequence: CASSSPTSANEQFF. The CDR3 DNA follows: TGCGCCAGCAGCTCACCGACTAGCGCCAATGAGCAGTTCTTC.

This chain connects TRBV15 to TRBJ2-1, with 9 bases fitting TRBD1. The CDR3 spans 14 residues. V lost 4 bases, J lost 8 bases, and 6 bases stayed unmatched. The germline CDR1 and CDR2 sequences are LNHNV and YYDKDF (reference sequence). CDR3 bases: TGTGCCACCAGCACCGTTACAGGGGGCTATGAGCAGTTCTTC. This encodes CATSTVTGGYEQFF.

In DNA form, the CDR3 reads TGTGCCAGCAGCTTAGACTTTACCGGGGAGCTGTTTTTT. This codes for CASSLDFTGELFF. The rearrangement uses TRBV7-3 and TRBJ2-2, with no clear D. The germline gives CDR1 SGHTA, CDR2 FQGTGA. CDR3 length equals 13 residues. V was pared by 2 bases and J by 5 bases, with 6 bases between.

The J gene is TRBJ2-3, the V gene TRBV27, with D perhaps TRBD2 (6 bases). Trimming removed 3 bases from V and 4 bases from J, with 14 bases in between. Germline CDR1 reads MNHEY; CDR2 reads SMNVEV (reference sequence). CDR3 length equals 15 residues. The CDR3 bases are TGTGCCAGCAGTTTGGGCAGCGGGCGAGCAGATACGCAGTATTTT. This gives the protein CASSLGSGRADTQYF.

The gene calls are TRBV14 and TRBJ2-7, with 7 bases aligning to TRBD2. The J segment lost 0 bases and the V segment lost 4 bases, leaving 0 bases of the junction unmatched. This CDR3 comprises 13 residues. Germline V gene data show CDR1 as SGHDN and CDR2 as FVKESK. In nucleotides, the CDR3 is TGTGCCAGCAGCCGGGACTACTCCTACGAGCAGTACGTC. As protein: CASSRDYSYEQYV.

The chain joins TRBV10-2 to TRBJ2-3; TRBD1 is a possible D gene (5 bases). The CDR3 spans 15 residues. Trimming took off 3 bases at V and 5 bases at J, with 15 bases between the two ends. CDR1 is WSHSY and CDR2 is SAAADI in the germline V gene. CDR3 protein: CASSDRGSSGDTQYF. The CDR3 bases are TGCGCCAGCAGTGATAGGGGTAGCTCCGGAGATACGCAGTATTTT.

This clone came up a few times. The chain employs TRBV19 and TRBJ1-4; D ambiguous. CDR1 is LNHDA and CDR2 is SQIVND in the germline V gene (reference sequence). The CDR3 contains 15 residues. V was pared by 2 bases and J by 3 bases, with 10 bases between. The CDR3 protein is CASSITRRSNEKLFF. The CDR3 DNA follows: TGTGCCAGTAGTATAACGCGGCGGTCTAATGAAAAACTGTTTTTT.

This rearrangement joins TRBV6-4 to TRBJ2-1; 12 nucleotides align to TRBD1. The CDR3 totals 16 residues. V shed 0 bases, J shed 7 bases, and the junction held 4 bases outside the gene matches. The germline V gene has CDR1 MRHNA and CDR2 SNTAGT. The CDR3 is CASSDSGTGGPNEQFF. The CDR3 region has the DNA TGTGCCAGCAGTGACTCGGGGACAGGGGGCCCAAATGAGCAGTTCTTC.

The V call is TRBV24-1, the J call TRBJ2-1; 13 nucleotides line up with TRBD2. The CDR3 is 17 residues long. CDR1 is KGHDR and CDR2 is SFDVKD in the germline V gene. Trimming took 1 base from V and 4 from J; bases not matched to a gene: 3. This CDR3 is CATSDFPTSGRYNEQFF. The DNA for the CDR3 is TGTGCCACCAGTGATTTTCCGACTAGCGGGAGGTACAATGAGCAGTTCTTC.

The chain links TRBV4-1 to TRBJ1-2; tentative D call: TRBD1 (5 bases). CDR3 size: 14 residues. CDR1 and CDR2 from the germline V gene are MGHRA and YSYEKL. The ends were cut back, 2 bases at V and 4 bases at J, with 11 bases in the middle. DNA for the CDR3: TGCGCCAGCAGCCAACTCAGGGCGTCCTATGGCTACACCTTC. It encodes CASSQLRASYGYTF.

The chain recombines TRBV19 with TRBJ1-5; TRBD1 aligns across 7 bases. This CDR3 spans 19 amino acids. The J segment lost 10 bases and the V segment lost 0 bases, leaving 21 bases of the junction unmatched. The V gene's germline CDR1 is LNHDA and CDR2 SQIVND (reference sequence). The CDR3 nucleotides are TGTGCCAGTAGTATAGACTCTGGACAGGCCGGGTATGGGGTCCTCCCCCAGCATTTT. Its protein product is CASSIDSGQAGYGVLPQHF.

This chain uses TRBV5-6 with TRBJ2-1; D may be TRBD2 (5 bases). Trimming removed 4 bases from V and 6 bases from J, with 17 bases in between. In germline, CDR1 is SGHDT, CDR2 YYEEEE. This CDR3 has 15 amino acids. The CDR3 DNA follows: TGTGCCAGCAGCCCTACCTCGGGAAGGATCAATGAGCAGTTCTTC. Translation: CASSPTSGRINEQFF.

The gene calls are TRBV15 and TRBJ1-6, with D hard to call. Germline loops: CDR1 LNHNV, CDR2 YYDKDF (reference sequence). Trimming shortened V by 0 bases and J by 1 base, and 16 bases separated the two germline ends. CDR3 length: 19 amino acids. CDR3 in amino acids: CATSRDLAGSISYNSPLHF. The CDR3 DNA reads TGTGCCACCAGCAGAGATCTCGCAGGTTCTATTTCCTATAATTCACCCCTCCACTTT.

J is TRBJ1-1 and V is TRBV12-3 or TRBV12-4, with 8 positions matching TRBD1. V was clipped by 5 bases and J by 12 bases; unmatched bases: 11. The CDR3 length is 13 residues. CDR3 amino acids: CASSQTTGAKTFF. The CDR3 DNA reads as TGTGCCAGCAGTCAAACGACAGGGGCGAAAACTTTCTTT.

The CDR3 region has the DNA TGTGCCAGCAGCCAAGATGTTCACAGGGATAGCAATCAGCCCCAGCATTTT. Translation gives CASSQDVHRDSNQPQHF. The chain uses TRBV4-2 and TRBJ1-5; D might be TRBD1 (6 bases). V lost 0 bases, J lost 0 bases, and 12 bases lay in between. This CDR3 spans 17 amino acids. Germline CDR1 is LGHNA and CDR2 is YNFKEQ.

This clone has only a few counts. The V call is TRBV7-3, the J call TRBJ2-1, with 10 bases fitting TRBD2. Germline lookup yields CDR1 SGHTA and CDR2 FQGTGA. CDR3 size: 15 residues. V shed 2 bases and J 3 bases; nucleotides not matched to a gene: 1. CDR3 DNA sequence: TGTGCCAGCAGCTTACTAGCGGGAGACTACAATGAGCAGTTCTTC. It encodes CASSLLAGDYNEQFF.

V gene TRBV9 combines with J gene TRBJ2-1, with D perhaps matching TRBD2 (6 bases). V was clipped by 4 bases and J by 6 bases, with 14 bases between them. In germline, CDR1 is SGDLS, CDR2 YYNGEE. The CDR3 contains 14 residues. In nucleotides, the CDR3 is TGTGCCAGCAGCTTAACCGGGAGCTTCAATGAGCAGTTCTTC. Translating gives CASSLTGSFNEQFF.

The chain combines TRBV2 with TRBJ1-3; no definite D call. The CDR3 contains 14 residues. CDR1 is SNHLY and CDR2 is FYNNEI in the germline V gene. Trimming shortened V by 3 bases and J by 1 base, and 7 bases separated the two germline ends. The DNA for the CDR3 is TGTGCCAGCAGTGATCTTATTTCTGGAAACACCATATATTTT. Translated, it gives CASSDLISGNTIYF.

The rearrangement joins TRBV29-1 to TRBJ2-1; TRBD2 aligns across 11 bases. This CDR3 spans 18 amino acids. V was pared by 4 bases and J by 8 bases, with 19 bases of the junction left unmatched. Per the germline V gene, CDR1 is SQVTM and CDR2 is ANQGSEA. The CDR3, as DNA: TGCAGCGTTGGCCTCGCCGAGACTAGCGGGACCCCAGTGGATGAGCAGTTCTTC. Amino acid sequence: CSVGLAETSGTPVDEQFF.

The CDR3 DNA sequence: TGCGCCAGCAGCTCCCTAGCTAAGGACGGGGAGCTGTTTTTT. Residues: CASSSLAKDGELFF. The gene calls are TRBV5-1 and TRBJ2-2; TRBD2 might be the D (5 bases). Trimming shortened V by 3 bases and J by 7 bases, and 13 bases separated the two germline ends. Germline loops: CDR1 SGHRS, CDR2 YFSETQ. CDR3 size: 14 residues.

The sample holds one count of this clone. The chain is built from TRBV12-3 or TRBV12-4 and TRBJ2-3; D unresolved. The CDR3 contains 11 residues. V was cut by 4 bases and J by 9 bases, with 8 bases left in between. The CDR3 DNA is TGTGCCAGCAGTTCAGTTTCGACGCAGTATTTT. Translation: CASSSVSTQYF.